The 26 T cell receptor beta chains in this list originate from one sample, sequenced in a study of T-cell memory formation after mild COVID-19 (dated by TCRdb to about 2021). Receptors were amplified or captured by 5' RACE. Sequenced using an Illumina NovaSeq 6000. Using fastp at Q25 and MiXCR, TCRdb reprocessed the public reads and kept productive beta chains. Rows are unified per CDR3 protein, each entry keeping the most common DNA and genes. This sample comprises about 340,000 distinct CDR3 sequences, approximately 13% of them detected only once. The ten most abundant clones make up 20% to 25% of the sample. Input material: PBMCs or a T cell subset sorted from them (not recorded which). These receptors all stem from a man aged 18 to 30 who had mild COVID-19 (a few samples of this study predate the infection). The sample titles of this study are shuffled in the database, so cell type and time point are left out; the donor was told from shared clones.

The chain employs TRBV7-8 and TRBJ2-3; either TRBD1 or TRBD2 may fit D (6 bases each). The V gene's germline CDR1 is SGHVS and CDR2 FQNEAQ. The CDR3 consists of 13 residues. V lost 8 bases, J lost 7 bases, and 16 bases lay in between. In nucleotides, the CDR3 is TGTGCCAGCGTGGGGGGCAACATAAATACGCAGTATTTT. This codes for CASVGGNINTQYF.

This clonotype was seen more than once but under ten times. The CDR3 DNA follows: TGTGCCATCAGTGAGTCGAGGGGGGATGAGCAGTTCTTC. Amino acids: CAISESRGDEQFF. The V call is TRBV10-3, the J call TRBJ2-1, with D possibly called TRBD1 or TRBD2 (6 bases each). CDR1 is ENHRY, CDR2 SYGVKD, per germline. The V and J ends lost 0 bases and 8 bases respectively, with 8 bases between them. The CDR3 length is 13 residues.

This clonotype has a handful of counts. The rearrangement uses TRBV6-5 and TRBJ1-2; 9 nucleotides line up with TRBD1. The trim removed 11 bases at V and 4 bases at J, leaving 5 bases unmatched. Per the germline V gene, CDR1 is MNHEY and CDR2 is SVGAGI. The CDR3 spans 12 residues. The CDR3 region has the DNA TGTGCCGTACAGGGGGCCCCCTATGGCTACACCTTC. Protein sequence: CAVQGAPYGYTF.

The chain combines TRBV6-1 with TRBJ1-1, with TRBD1 as a possible D gene (6 bases). This CDR3 comprises 15 residues. Germline assignment: CDR1 MNHNS and CDR2 SASEGT. V lost 0 bases and J lost 2, with 10 bases in between. This chain's CDR3 is CASSEAQGFNTEAFF. CDR3 bases: TGTGCCAGCAGTGAAGCTCAGGGGTTTAACACTGAAGCTTTCTTT.

This clonotype was observed a few times. This chain links TRBV18 with TRBJ1-1; perhaps TRBD1 as D (5 bases). Germline lookup yields CDR1 KGHSH and CDR2 LQKENI. CDR3 length: 14 residues. Between the trimmed V and J ends, which lost 6 bases and 7 bases, there was a span of 18 bases. Here the CDR3 reads CASSPSQSTGEAFF. The CDR3 DNA follows: TGTGCCAGCTCCCCCAGCCAAAGCACAGGTGAAGCTTTCTTT.

This clonotype was seen more than once but under ten times. This chain connects TRBV20-1 to TRBJ2-1; no clear D gene. V was cut by 0 bases and J by 6 bases, with 12 bases left in between. There are 14 residues in the CDR3. Germline V gene sequence: CDR1 DFQATT, CDR2 SNEGSKA (reference sequence). CDR3 in DNA: TGCAGTGCTAGAGATCTCGACCACTTCAATGAGCAGTTCTTC. Translated, it gives CSARDLDHFNEQFF.

This clonotype was seen a few times. The rearrangement links TRBV4-3 to TRBJ2-6, with 12 bases matching TRBD2. The CDR3 totals 18 residues. Germline CDR1 is LGHNA and CDR2 is YSLEER. The J segment lost 2 bases and the V segment lost 2 bases, leaving 4 bases of the junction unmatched. CDR3 protein: CASSQRSSGGAGANVLTF. The DNA for the CDR3 is TGCGCCAGCAGCCAAAGGTCTAGCGGGGGGGCTGGGGCCAACGTCCTGACTTTC.

This clonotype was seen a few times. At one boundary the junction diverges from the germline segment, which might be a read error. This chain connects TRBV7-9 to TRBJ2-7; D assignment may be TRBD1 or TRBD2 (5 bases each). This CDR3 region has 11 residues. The germline V gene has CDR1 SEHNR and CDR2 FQNEAQ (reference sequence). CDR3 coding DNA: TGTGCCAGCAGCTTAGGGGACGGCTATTCTTTC. This codes for CASSLGDGYSF.

In its sample, this clonotype was seen a few times. The V gene is TRBV7-2, the J gene TRBJ2-7; D possibly corresponds to TRBD2 (6 bases). Trimming stripped 7 bases from V and 5 bases from J, with 15 bases between. The germline V gene encodes CDR1 SGHTA and CDR2 FQGNSA. The CDR3 loop spans 13 amino acids. CDR3: CASKAGPSDEQYF. For the CDR3, the DNA is TGTGCCAGCAAAGCGGGCCCGTCCGACGAGCAGTACTTC.

There are a few counts of this clonotype. V is TRBV5-1 and J is TRBJ1-1; no reliable D call. The V end lost 4 bases, the J end lost 5 bases, and 15 bases lay between the germline ends. The CDR3 has 14 residues. Germline lookup yields CDR1 SGHRS and CDR2 YFSETQ. In DNA, the CDR3 is TGCGCCAGCAGCACTCCGGACGGTGTAACTGAAGCTTTCTTT. Its protein product is CASSTPDGVTEAFF.

This clonotype was seen a handful of times. V gene TRBV27 combines with J gene TRBJ1-2, with D hard to call. Germline CDR1 reads MNHEY; CDR2 reads SMNVEV (reference sequence). V shed 7 bases and J shed 6 bases, with 12 bases lying between them. This CDR3 is 12 amino acids long. The CDR3 DNA reads as TGTGCCAGCACAAGGGAGGGTCATGGCTACACCTTC. Residues: CASTREGHGYTF.

The J gene is TRBJ2-1, the V gene TRBV7-3; D is ambiguous. The ends were cut back, 5 bases at V and 5 bases at J, with 10 bases in the middle. The CDR3 consists of 13 residues. The V gene's germline CDR1 is SGHTA and CDR2 FQGTGA. CDR3 in DNA: TGTGCCAGCAGCCAGTCGGCTAACAATGAGCAGTTCTTC. It is translated as CASSQSANNEQFF. Filled out from reference TRBV7-3 and TRBJ2-1, the complete variable domain reads GAGVSQTPSNKVTEKGKYVELRCDPISGHTALYWYRQSLGQGPEFLIYFQGTGAADDSGLPNDRFFAVRPEGSVSTLKIQRTERGDSAVYLCASSQSANNEQFFGPGTRLTVL.

The chain uses TRBV11-2 and TRBJ2-1, with D maybe TRBD1 (5 bases). Trimming shortened V by 5 bases and J by 8 bases, and 22 bases separated the two germline ends. CDR1 is SGHAT, CDR2 FQNNGV, per germline. The CDR3 runs to 16 residues. The CDR3 here is CASSLGRSKSSHEQFF. Here the CDR3 DNA reads TGTGCCAGCAGCCTGGGGCGGTCGAAATCGAGCCATGAGCAGTTCTTC.

The rearrangement uses TRBV7-3 and TRBJ2-1; TRBD2 aligns across 9 bases. This CDR3 comprises 15 residues. The germline V gene encodes CDR1 SGHTA and CDR2 FQGTGA. Unmatched junction bases numbered 12, after V lost 6 bases and J lost 9 bases. CDR3 sequence reads: CASRLSGGHRGEQFF. The CDR3 nucleotides read TGTGCCAGCAGACTTAGCGGGGGACATCGGGGTGAGCAGTTCTTC. The variable domain in full, completed from reference TRBV7-3 and TRBJ2-1, reads GAGVSQTPSNKVTEKGKYVELRCDPISGHTALYWYRQSLGQGPEFLIYFQGTGAADDSGLPNDRFFAVRPEGSVSTLKIQRTERGDSAVYLCASRLSGGHRGEQFFGPGTRLTVL.

This clonotype was found many times. CDR3 protein: CASNLGGYRVAFLDTQYF. CDR3 coding DNA: TGTGCCAGCAATTTGGGGGGTTACCGCGTCGCATTCTTAGATACGCAGTATTTT. This chain links TRBV6-6 with TRBJ2-3, with D possibly TRBD2 on 6 matching bases. V was clipped by 7 bases and J by 5 bases, with 28 bases between them. This CDR3 is built from 18 residues. The germline V gene has CDR1 MNHNY and CDR2 SVGAGI (reference sequence).

There are many counts of this clonotype. The V gene is TRBV5-1, the J gene TRBJ1-5; D gene ambiguous. The V end lost 5 bases, the J end lost 6 bases, and 15 bases lay between the germline ends. This CDR3 contains 14 residues. The germline V gene encodes CDR1 SGHRS and CDR2 YFSETQ. The DNA for the CDR3 is TGCGCCAGCAGTCCGGAGGGAGGAAGTCAGCCCCAGCATTTT. It codes for CASSPEGGSQPQHF.

This clonotype showed up just a few times. V usage is TRBV19 and J usage is TRBJ1-2; 9 bases fit TRBD1. After removal of 6 bases from V and 4 bases from J, the junction contained 6 bases not matched to a gene. Germline CDR1 and CDR2: LNHDA and SQIVND (reference sequence). The length of the CDR3 is 14 residues. The CDR3 DNA is TGTGCCAGTAGAAGGGGGACAGGGCCCTATGGCTACACCTTC. This sequence encodes CASRRGTGPYGYTF.

Here the CDR3 DNA reads TGTGCCAGCAGCCAGAGCGGGCTCCCGGAGACCCAGTACTTC. It encodes CASSQSGLPETQYF. The chain couples TRBV6-5 to TRBJ2-5; D is possibly TRBD2 (6 bases). CDR1 is MNHEY and CDR2 is SVGAGI in the germline V gene. The V and J ends lost 6 bases and 5 bases respectively, with 16 bases between them. The CDR3 loop spans 14 amino acids.

This clonotype showed up just a few times. The chain joins TRBV7-9 to TRBJ2-7; perhaps TRBD1 as D (5 bases). The V end was cut by 4 bases, the J end by 3 bases, with 13 bases between. This CDR3 comprises 14 residues. Germline-derived CDR1 and CDR2 are SEHNR and FQNEAQ (reference sequence). The CDR3 loop is CASSSPQGLYEQYF. CDR3 DNA: TGTGCCAGCAGCTCCCCCCAGGGCCTCTACGAGCAGTACTTC.

The chain joins TRBV21-1 to TRBJ1-6; TRBD1 is the table's D call, not checked against the DNA. TRBV21-1 is labeled a pseudogene. CDR3 length: 14 residues. Written as DNA, the CDR3 is TGTGCCAGCAGCACTCGGGACGCCCAGCTCACCCTCCACTTT. Translated, it gives CASSTRDAQLTLHF.

The chain combines TRBV5-1 with TRBJ1-1, with no clear D. CDR3 size: 13 residues. V lost 2 bases to trimming and J lost 1 base, with 6 bases between them. Germline V gene sequence: CDR1 SGHRS, CDR2 YFSETQ. In DNA form, the CDR3 reads TGCGCCAGCAGCTTCCAACCGAACACTGAAGCTTTCTTT. Translated, it gives CASSFQPNTEAFF.

The rearrangement joins TRBV10-3 to TRBJ2-1; D is ambiguous. V was shortened by 6 bases and J by 5 bases, with 8 bases between the two germline ends. This CDR3 spans 12 amino acids. CDR1 ENHRY and CDR2 SYGVKD come from the germline V gene. The CDR3 bases are TGTGCCATCAGGAAGTGGAACAATGAGCAGTTCTTC. This encodes CAIRKWNNEQFF.

This clonotype came up many times. The rearrangement joins TRBV6-6 to TRBJ2-7; D is perhaps TRBD1 (6 bases). Per the germline V gene, CDR1 is MNHNY and CDR2 is SVGAGI (reference sequence). V was trimmed by 5 bases and J by 3 bases, leaving 11 bases between them. CDR3 size: 13 residues. CDR3 in DNA: TGTGCCAGCAGTACAGGACAGAGCTACGAGCAGTACTTC. Translation gives CASSTGQSYEQYF.

This sequence joins TRBV6-2 or TRBV6-3 and TRBJ2-5; D ambiguous. Germline V gene sequence: CDR1 MNHEY, CDR2 SVGEGT. The CDR3 runs to 16 residues. V gave up 2 bases and J gave up 1 base, with 14 bases separating them. The CDR3 sequence: CASSYTYDTIQETQYF. In DNA, the CDR3 is TGTGCCAGCAGTTACACGTACGACACCATCCAAGAGACCCAGTACTTC.

J is TRBJ1-2 and V is TRBV25-1, with a possible D match to TRBD1 (5 bases). The CDR3 sequence is 14 residues long. V lost 7 bases and J 5 bases, leaving 17 bases between the germline ends. Germline loops: CDR1 MGHDK, CDR2 SYGVNS. CDR3: CASMMSGGRYGYTF. CDR3 nucleotides: TGTGCCAGCATGATGTCCGGGGGAAGGTATGGCTACACCTTC.

In this sample, this clonotype turned up a few times. The V and J genes are TRBV27 and TRBJ2-3; D is uncertain. The germline V gene encodes CDR1 MNHEY and CDR2 SMNVEV (reference sequence). The CDR3 extends over 14 amino acids. With 3 bases removed from V and 0 bases from J, the gap between germline ends came to 7 bases. The CDR3 nucleotides are TGTGCCAGCAGTTTGTCAGATAGCACAGATACGCAGTATTTT. Residues: CASSLSDSTDTQYF.